One and the same sample provided the 23 T cell receptor beta chains below, sequenced in a study of T cell responses to AZD1222 COVID-19 vaccine. Generated by immunoSEQ multiplex PCR, the TCRdb table keeps only in-frame clones and is missing some. The sample has about 100,000 clones; 75% to 95% are singletons. Sequencing used peripheral blood, obtained on day 0 of AZD1222 vaccination. All receptors come from an adult in good health.

The chain is built from TRBV4-1 and TRBJ1-1; no clear D. Trimming cost V 3 bases and J 3 bases, with 14 bases left between them. Germline V CDR1 and CDR2: MGHRA, YSYEKL. The CDR3 sequence is 15 residues long. The CDR3 loop reads CASSHADAVDTEAFF. CDR3 DNA: TGCGCCAGCAGCCACGCAGATGCGGTGGACACTGAAGCTTTCTTT.

V usage is TRBV11-3 and J usage is TRBJ1-1; D not certain. Trimming removed 1 base from V and 6 bases from J, with 6 bases in between. This CDR3 comprises 12 residues. Germline CDR1 reads SGHNT; CDR2 reads YENEEA. The CDR3, as DNA: TGTGCCAGCAGCTTAGGGTCAGCTGAAGCTTTCTTT. Amino acids: CASSLGSAEAFF. Complete variable domain (other parts from reference TRBV11-3 and TRBJ1-1): EAGVVQSPRYKIIEKKQPVAFWCNPISGHNTLYWYLQNLGQGPELLIRYENEEAVDDSQLPKDRFSAERLKGVDSTLKIQPAELGDSAVYLCASSLGSAEAFFGQGTRLTVV.

The chain couples TRBV7-2 to TRBJ2-5; D assignment may be TRBD1 or TRBD2 (6 bases each). Per the germline V gene, CDR1 is SGHTA and CDR2 is FQGNSA. V was cut by 5 bases and J by 5 bases, with 21 bases left in between. The CDR3 covers 16 residues. The CDR3 loop reads CASSRNWGRGGETQYF. The DNA for the CDR3 is TGTGCCAGCAGCCGTAACTGGGGCCGAGGGGGGGAGACCCAGTACTTC.

The chain is built from TRBV6-4 and TRBJ1-1; no clear D gene. V lost 0 bases to trimming and J lost 0 bases, with 8 bases between them. The V gene's germline CDR1 is MRHNA and CDR2 SNTAGT. CDR3 length equals 15 residues. The CDR3 is CASSDSRSMNTEAFF. The CDR3 nucleotides read TGTGCCAGCAGTGACTCGAGGTCTATGAACACTGAAGCTTTCTTT.

The J gene is TRBJ1-1, the V gene TRBV5-1; tentative D call: TRBD1 (6 bases). This CDR3 has 14 residues. Germline V CDR1 and CDR2: SGHRS, YFSETQ. Trimming took off 3 bases at V and 0 bases at J, with 9 bases between the two ends. CDR3 in amino acids: CASSYQGMNTEAFF. The CDR3 coding sequence is TGCGCCAGCAGCTACCAGGGGATGAACACTGAAGCTTTCTTT.

This clone was detected once. The genes are TRBV2 and TRBJ1-5, with a possible D match to TRBD1 (5 bases). The CDR3 is 15 amino acids. Germline lookup yields CDR1 SNHLY and CDR2 FYNNEI. Trimming took off 1 base at V and 0 bases at J, with 7 bases between the two ends. CDR3 loop: CASSEGQTSNQPQHF. CDR3 coding DNA: TGTGCCAGCAGTGAAGGACAGACTAGCAATCAGCCCCAGCATTTT.

The genes are TRBV5-5 and TRBJ1-5, with D unclear. Trimming removed 0 bases from V and 0 bases from J, with 7 bases in between. Germline values: CDR1 SGHKS, CDR2 YYEKEE (reference sequence). CDR3 length equals 15 residues. CDR3 loop: CASSLGFYSNQPQHF. CDR3 DNA: TGTGCCAGCAGCTTGGGTTTTTATAGCAATCAGCCCCAGCATTTT.

This sequence joins TRBV11-1 and TRBJ1-1, with D unclear. V was shortened by 2 bases and J by 5 bases, with 18 bases between the two germline ends. Germline V gene data show CDR1 as SGHAT and CDR2 as FQDESV (reference sequence). The CDR3 has 16 amino acids. The CDR3 region has the DNA TGTGCCAGCAGCTTAAGTTTGGAGGATGGGAGGACTGAAGCTTTCTTT. Translation: CASSLSLEDGRTEAFF.

Notes on this clone: Other DNA sequences from this sample encode an identical CDR3 as well. The genes are TRBV28 and TRBJ1-5; D is undetermined. Germline lookup yields CDR1 MDHEN and CDR2 SYDVKM. The CDR3 is 12 amino acids. Trimming removed 3 bases at V and 6 bases at J, with 6 bases between. The CDR3 DNA sequence: TGTGCCAGCAGTTTGAGAGGTCAGCCCCAGCATTTT. Residues: CASSLRGQPQHF.

The V call is TRBV29-1, the J call TRBJ2-2; D possibly matches TRBD1 or TRBD2 (5 bases each). CDR3 length: 14 amino acids. Trimming took off 7 bases at V and 5 bases at J, with 17 bases between the two ends. Germline CDR1 is SQVTM and CDR2 is ANQGSEA. The CDR3 sequence is CSARVFWGTGELFF. The CDR3 nucleotides are TGCAGCGCGAGAGTGTTCTGGGGGACCGGGGAGCTGTTTTTT.

This sequence joins TRBV7-9 and TRBJ1-1, with D perhaps TRBD1 (6 bases). Germline CDR1 is SEHNR and CDR2 is FQNEAQ (reference sequence). Trimming removed 1 base at V and 6 bases at J, with 12 bases between. CDR3 length equals 14 residues. CDR3 coding DNA: TGTGCCAGCAGCTTAGGAGGAGGACAGTCTGAAGCTTTCTTT. Residues: CASSLGGGQSEAFF.

This chain connects TRBV9 to TRBJ1-3; D gene uncertain. This CDR3 is 15 amino acids long. The V end lost 4 bases, the J end lost 2 bases, and 13 bases lay between the germline ends. The V gene's germline CDR1 is SGDLS and CDR2 YYNGEE. For the CDR3, the DNA is TGTGCCAGCAGCCAAACGACGGGGACTGGAAACACCATATATTTT. Translating it yields CASSQTTGTGNTIYF. The whole variable domain, filled in from reference TRBV9 and TRBJ1-3, reads DSGVTQTPKHLITATGQRVTLRCSPRSGDLSVYWYQQSLDQGLQFLIQYYNGEERAKGNILERFSAQQFPDLHSELNLSSLELGDSALYFCASSQTTGTGNTIYFGEGSWLTVV.

The chain recombines TRBV6-5 with TRBJ1-2; tentatively, D is TRBD1 (6 bases). The V gene lost 2 bases and the J gene lost 3 bases, with 13 bases spanning the gap. This CDR3 is built from 15 residues. The germline V gene has CDR1 MNHEY and CDR2 SVGAGI. The CDR3 sequence is CASSYGGQTDYGYTF. CDR3 coding DNA: TGTGCCAGCAGTTACGGGGGACAAACGGACTATGGCTACACCTTC.

The genes are TRBV19 and TRBJ2-3; perhaps TRBD2 as D (5 bases). Trimming cost V 7 bases and J 6 bases, with 20 bases left between them. This CDR3 has 15 amino acids. Per germline, CDR1 LNHDA and CDR2 SQIVND (reference sequence). The CDR3: CASTQDPRAMDTQYF. CDR3 nucleotides: TGTGCCAGTACCCAAGACCCGAGGGCCATGGATACGCAGTATTTT.

The V gene is TRBV3-1 (or the pseudogene TRBV3-2), the J gene TRBJ2-5; TRBD1 aligns across 9 bases. Germline V CDR1 and CDR2: LGHDT, YNNKEL (reference sequence). This CDR3 is 16 amino acids long. V shed 6 bases and J 3 bases; nucleotides not matched to a gene: 11. This CDR3 is CASSPTTGGAEETQYF. The DNA of the CDR3 is TGTGCCAGCAGTCCTACCACAGGGGGCGCGGAAGAGACCCAGTACTTC.

The chain combines TRBV2 with TRBJ2-3, with TRBD1 matching over 8 bases. The CDR3 is 15 residues long. The V gene end was trimmed by 6 bases and the J gene end by 3 bases; junction bases not matched to a gene: 8. Per germline, CDR1 SNHLY and CDR2 FYNNEI. This CDR3 is CASRSGQAGTDTQYF. CDR3 DNA: TGTGCCAGCAGGTCGGGACAGGCGGGGACAGATACGCAGTATTTT.

The chain's CDR3 is CAVDQGGSNQPQHF. CDR3 in DNA: TGTGCCGTCGATCAGGGGGGAAGCAATCAGCCCCAGCATTTT. J is TRBJ1-5 and V is TRBV10-3, with 7 bases that match TRBD1. After removal of 11 bases from V and 1 base from J, the junction contained 8 bases not matched to a gene. The CDR3 sequence is 14 residues long. CDR1 is ENHRY, CDR2 SYGVKD, per germline.

This sequence joins TRBV9 and TRBJ2-2; TRBD2 matches 10 bases. The CDR3 consists of 16 residues. The V gene end was trimmed by 4 bases and the J gene end by 1 base; junction bases not matched to a gene: 4. Per the germline V gene, CDR1 is SGDLS and CDR2 is YYNGEE. The DNA of the CDR3 is TGTGCCAGCAGCTCTCAGCGGGGGGGGAACACCGGGGAGCTGTTTTTT. The encoded protein is CASSSQRGGNTGELFF.

This chain joins TRBV28 and TRBJ1-2; 7 bases fit TRBD1. The CDR3 totals 15 residues. In germline, CDR1 is MDHEN, CDR2 SYDVKM. The J segment lost 0 bases and the V segment lost 6 bases, leaving 7 bases of the junction unmatched. The CDR3 nucleotides read TGTGCCAGCAGCAGGGGGGACAGACCTAACTATGGCTACACCTTC. The encoded protein is CASSRGDRPNYGYTF.

The chain joins TRBV5-1 to TRBJ2-1; a possible D gene is TRBD1 (6 bases). V was clipped by 2 bases and J by 1 base, with 10 bases between them. The CDR3 runs 15 residues. Germline V gives CDR1 SGHRS, CDR2 YFSETQ. CDR3 sequence: CASSFMDSSYNEQFF. As DNA, the CDR3 is TGCGCCAGCAGCTTTATGGACAGTTCCTACAATGAGCAGTTCTTC.

This sequence joins TRBV5-5 and TRBJ1-1; D is possibly TRBD1 (5 bases). V lost 4 bases and J lost 1, with 8 bases in between. Per germline, CDR1 SGHKS and CDR2 YYEKEE (reference sequence). The CDR3 is 13 amino acids. The CDR3 spells CASSGGPNTEAFF. In nucleotides, the CDR3 is TGTGCCAGCAGCGGGGGACCGAACACTGAAGCTTTCTTT. Together with reference TRBV5-5 and TRBJ1-1, the CDR3 gives the full variable domain: DAGVTQSPTHLIKTRGQQVTLRCSPISGHKSVSWYQQVLGQGPQFIFQYYEKEERGRGNFPDRFSARQFPNYSSELNVNALLLGDSALYLCASSGGPNTEAFFGQGTRLTVV.

The V and J genes are TRBV18 and TRBJ1-4; the D gene is possibly TRBD1 (5 bases). Trimming shortened V by 3 bases and J by 6 bases, and 17 bases separated the two germline ends. CDR3 length: 16 amino acids. Germline values: CDR1 KGHSH, CDR2 LQKENI. This CDR3 is CASSPSLGGTYEKLFF. CDR3 nucleotide sequence: TGTGCCAGCTCACCCTCGTTGGGGGGAACATATGAAAAACTGTTTTTT.

The CDR3 loop reads CASSLMAGTDTQYF. CDR3 nucleotide sequence: TGTGCCAGCAGCTTAATGGCAGGCACAGATACGCAGTATTTT. The gene calls are TRBV7-3 and TRBJ2-3, with D hard to call. Trimming left V 1 base short and J 1 base short, with 6 bases between. Germline CDR1 reads SGHTA; CDR2 reads FQGTGA. The CDR3 consists of 14 residues.